This T cell receptor beta chain was captured by sequencing in a study of shared clonotypes between healthy human individuals. Broader study findings: Roughly 5.3% of naive CD4 clonotypes were common to several donors. Generally, naive subsets (rather than memory subsets) showed larger estimated richness.

This clone was counted a few times. Antigen specificity is unknown. The germline CDR1 and CDR2 sequences are SGHTA and FQGNSA. The CDR3 is 17 residues long. Trimming cost V 3 bases and J 2 bases; bases outside gene matches: 13. In the original workflow: Junction-only sequences produced by ImmunoSEQ had no quality scores, so filtering differed. Assay: immunoSEQ multiplex PCR; the TCRdb copy retains only in-frame clones and omits some. V and J calls plus clone size are reproduced from that table; the DNA served to infer D and trimming. The data hold 150,000 to 200,000 clones, with 65% to 70% observed a single time.

The receptor was isolated from a man younger than 45 in good health. This chain links TRBV7-2 with TRBJ2-7, with 7 bases lining up with TRBD2. The sample consisted of memory CD4+ T cells sorted from blood. The subset: CD45RA-negative fraction. The CDR3 is CASSFFGGGVDPYEQYF. CDR3 nucleotides: TGTGCCAGCAGCTTTTTTGGGGGGGGAGTTGACCCCTACGAGCAGTACTTC.